These 11 T cell receptor beta chains were all obtained from the same sample, sequenced in a study of cytomegalovirus exposure and HLA in healthy donors. Use of 60 Vbeta and 13 Jbeta primers characterized the PCR. Repertoires were generated with immunoSEQ multiplex PCR, while TCRdb's copy carries only in-frame clones and drops some. The repertoire includes about 260,000 clones, roughly 86% of them detected once, and 2% to 2.5% sits in the top ten. The sequenced sample consisted of PBMCs. Receptor source: a woman between 40 and 50 years old in good health and CMV-seropositive.

The V and J genes are TRBV7-8 and TRBJ1-5, with D hard to call. The CDR3 totals 12 residues. V shed 7 bases and J shed 6 bases, with 10 bases lying between them. The germline gives CDR1 SGHVS, CDR2 FQNEAQ. In nucleotides, the CDR3 is TGTGCCAGCAATAGGGAGGGTCAGCCCCAGCATTTT. Translating it yields CASNREGQPQHF.

V is TRBV28 and J is TRBJ2-4; 13 positions agree with TRBD2. The germline V gene has CDR1 MDHEN and CDR2 SYDVKM. Trimming took 2 bases from V and 3 from J; bases not matched to a gene: 4. This CDR3 is built from 17 residues. CDR3 coding DNA: TGTGCCAGCAGTTTACCCGGACTAGCGGGAGTCAAAAACATTCAGTACTTC. Amino acid sequence: CASSLPGLAGVKNIQYF.

Only a few counts were recorded for this clone. Written as DNA, the CDR3 is TGTGCCAGCAGTGGTAGCGGGAAGTTCTACGAGCAGTACTTC. This gives the protein CASSGSGKFYEQYF. J is TRBJ2-7 and V is TRBV9; TRBD2 matches at 8 bases. The junction had 7 bases not matched to a gene; V was cut back by 5 bases and J by 3 bases. The length of the CDR3 is 14 residues. The germline CDR1 and CDR2 sequences are SGDLS and YYNGEE.

The V call is TRBV6-4, the J call TRBJ1-4; 7 nucleotides line up with TRBD1. Germline V gene lookup returns CDR1 MRHNA and CDR2 SNTAGT. Trimming cost V 5 bases and J 3 bases; bases outside gene matches: 9. The CDR3 consists of 16 residues. For the CDR3, the DNA is TGTGCCAGCAGTCATAAAGGGACAGCTTCTAATGAAAAACTGTTTTTT. It translates to CASSHKGTASNEKLFF.

The gene calls are TRBV7-9 and TRBJ1-4, with D unresolved. This CDR3 contains 15 residues. Germline V gene data show CDR1 as SEHNR and CDR2 as FQNEAQ (reference sequence). Trimming removed 3 bases from V and 0 bases from J, with 8 bases in between. The CDR3 nucleotides are TGTGCCAGCAGCTTTCCTAGAGCAACTAATGAAAAACTGTTTTTT. Amino acids: CASSFPRATNEKLFF.

This clone was picked up a small number of times. J is TRBJ1-1 and V is TRBV28, with a weak D call TRBD1 (5 bases). Between the trimmed V and J ends, which lost 8 bases and 8 bases, there was a span of 15 bases. The CDR3 runs 12 residues. CDR1 is MDHEN, CDR2 SYDVKM, per germline. The CDR3 loop reads CASALGGGEAFF. DNA of the CDR3: TGTGCCAGCGCCTTGGGGGGGGGAGAAGCTTTCTTT.

The rearrangement links TRBV6-1 to TRBJ2-7, with 10 positions matching TRBD1. CDR3 length: 14 amino acids. Germline V CDR1 and CDR2: MNHNS, SASEGT. Trimming removed 8 bases from V and 7 bases from J; junction bases left unmatched: 11. The CDR3 loop is CASAPRQGAVEQYF. The CDR3 nucleotides are TGTGCCAGCGCGCCCCGACAGGGGGCGGTTGAGCAGTACTTC.

The chain links TRBV12-5 to TRBJ2-2; TRBD2 agrees at 10 bases. After removal of 0 bases from V and 7 bases from J, the junction contained 17 bases not matched to a gene. Germline V gene data show CDR1 as LGHNT and CDR2 as FRNRAP. This CDR3 region has 20 residues. The CDR3 region is CASGLVLGLAGDLFSGELFF. For the CDR3, the DNA is TGTGCTAGTGGTTTGGTATTGGGCCTAGCGGGAGATCTTTTTAGCGGGGAGCTGTTTTTT.

In DNA, the CDR3 is TGTGCCAGTAGTACTTTCGTCGGGGAGCTGTTTTTT. Its translation is CASSTFVGELFF. The chain is built from TRBV19 and TRBJ2-2; the D is unclear. The CDR3 loop spans 12 amino acids. CDR1 and CDR2 (germline): LNHDA, SQIVND (reference sequence). V shed 4 bases and J shed 7 bases, with 7 bases lying between them.

This clone was detected a few times. The V gene is TRBV6-1, the J gene TRBJ2-7, with 7 positions matching TRBD2. The CDR3 is 15 amino acids. The germline CDR1 and CDR2 sequences are MNHNS and SASEGT. V shed 5 bases, J shed 5 bases, and the junction held 12 bases outside the gene matches. CDR3 in DNA: TGTGCCAGCAGTCCTCCCGGCGGGAGTTCTGACGAGCAGTACTTC. Its translation: CASSPPGGSSDEQYF.

The chain employs TRBV18 and TRBJ2-3, with 7 bases lining up with TRBD2. Germline CDR1 reads KGHSH; CDR2 reads LQKENI. V gave up 2 bases and J gave up 6 bases; unmatched junction bases: 5. The CDR3 runs to 14 residues. CDR3 in amino acids: CASSPSLAPDTQYF. The DNA of the CDR3 is TGTGCCAGCTCACCATCACTAGCGCCTGATACGCAGTATTTT.